Listed below are T cell receptor beta chains from one sample, sequenced in a study of blood T cell repertoires in COVID-19. Profiling relied on immunoSEQ multiplex PCR, and the TCRdb table lists in-frame clones only, not all of them. This table has over 150,000 clones, 80% to 90% appearing once. The sample consisted of peripheral blood. The receptors derive from a man in his late teens or twenties who had recovered from COVID-19. Both conserved end residues are part of each CDR3. The D gene is left open where the match is weak. Part of the rows lack a size; the others show once, few, many or a class for expanded clones.

CDR3 DNA,CDR3 protein,V gene,CDR3 length,J gene,D gene,clone size
TGTGCCAGCTCACGAGTTGAGACTAAAGTCTACGAGCAGTACTTC,CASSRVETKVYEQYF,TRBV18,15,TRBJ2-7,-,-
TGCAGCGTTGAGGGTGGGGGGTCTAATGAAAAACTGTTTTTT,CSVEGGGSNEKLFF,TRBV29-1,14,TRBJ1-4,-,-
TGTGCCAGCAGCCCTCCAGCAGACTTTTACAATGAGCAGTTCTTC,CASSPPADFYNEQFF,TRBV11-3,15,TRBJ2-1,-,-
TGTGCCAGCAGGGGACAGAATAATCAGCCCCAGCATTTT,CASRGQNNQPQHF,TRBV2,13,TRBJ1-5,TRBD1,-
TGTGCCAGCAGGCACCTCGAATCCCTTACAGGGGCTTTCTTT,CASRHLESLTGAFF,TRBV7-9,14,TRBJ1-1,-,-
TGTGCCAGCAAGGGATCCGGGACAACGAGTTCACCCCTCCACTTT,CASKGSGTTSSPLHF,TRBV3-1/TRBV3-2,15,TRBJ1-6,-,-
TGTGCCAGCAGCCGTGTAATAGGGGGAGACAGGGGGCTAAATGAGCAGTTCTTC,CASSRVIGGDRGLNEQFF,TRBV3-1/TRBV3-2,18,TRBJ2-1,TRBD1,-
TGTGCCAGCAGCTCCGGGACAGGGAAGGGCCAAGAGACCCAGTACTTC,CASSSGTGKGQETQYF,TRBV5-5,16,TRBJ2-5,TRBD1,-
TGTGCCAGCAGTTTCGACAGGGTGACTAGCGGGAGTGGCACAGATACGCAGTATTTT,CASSFDRVTSGSGTDTQYF,TRBV28,19,TRBJ2-3,TRBD2,once
TGTGCCAGCAGCAAAGAGCGCCCAGGGCACAATGAGCAGTTCTTC,CASSKERPGHNEQFF,TRBV21-1,15,TRBJ2-1,-,-
TGTGCCACCTCCCTTCAGACCTACAATGAGCAGTTCTTC,CATSLQTYNEQFF,TRBV28,13,TRBJ2-1,-,-
TGTGCCAGCAGTTTAGGGGCAGCGGGAGATCACGAGCAGTACTTC,CASSLGAAGDHEQYF,TRBV28,15,TRBJ2-7,TRBD2,-
TGTGCCAGCAGCTTTTCGGGAGCCCCGTTGGCCACCGGGGAGCTGTTTTTT,CASSFSGAPLATGELFF,TRBV7-2,17,TRBJ2-2,-,-
TGTGCCAGCAGCCTAGGAGAGGTTCCGCGGTTCTTC,CASSLGEVPRFF,TRBV11-2,12,TRBJ2-1,-,-
TGTGCCAGCAGAGGACAGGGGGCATGGGAGACCCAGTACTTC,CASRGQGAWETQYF,TRBV25-1,14,TRBJ2-5,TRBD1,-
TGTGCCAGCAGCTTAGGTCCGGACAGGGGCTCCTATAATTCACCCCTCCACTTT,CASSLGPDRGSYNSPLHF,TRBV7-8,18,TRBJ1-6,TRBD1,once
TGTGCCAGCAGTTCCCGGACAGGGAGCAATCAGCCCCAGCATTTT,CASSSRTGSNQPQHF,TRBV6-5,15,TRBJ1-5,TRBD1,-
TGTGCCAGCAGCTTGGAAGGGGTAGGCTCACCCCTCCACTTT,CASSLEGVGSPLHF,TRBV5-4,14,TRBJ1-6,-,few
TGCGCCAGCAGTGATTCCCCAGGGTACCAAGAGACCCAGTACTTC,CASSDSPGYQETQYF,TRBV10-1,15,TRBJ2-5,-,once
TGTGCCAGCAGCCCCTCGGGGGGGACAAGGGGCTACACCTTC,CASSPSGGTRGYTF,TRBV5-4,14,TRBJ1-2,-,-
TGTGCCAGCAGCCGAGGAGTTACTGAATACAATGAGCAGTTCTTC,CASSRGVTEYNEQFF,TRBV7-9,15,TRBJ2-1,-,-
TGTGCCAGCAGGCAGGGGGCATTGCTGGAGTTCTTC,CASRQGALLEFF,TRBV2,12,TRBJ2-1,TRBD1,-
TGCGCCAGCAGCCAAGCCCCGGCCGGAGAGCCCCAGCATTTT,CASSQAPAGEPQHF,TRBV4-1,14,TRBJ1-5,-,-
TGCAGCGTTGCACCAGGGGAAGAAAAACTGTTTTTT,CSVAPGEEKLFF,TRBV29-1,12,TRBJ1-4,-,-
TGTGCCAGCAGTATACGGGGATCGGGGACTGAAGCTTTCTTT,CASSIRGSGTEAFF,TRBV6-2/TRBV6-3,14,TRBJ1-1,-,once
TGTGCCAGCAGCATCGGGACTAGCGGGACCTACGAGCAGTACTTC,CASSIGTSGTYEQYF,TRBV7-2,15,TRBJ2-7,TRBD2,-
TGTGCCAGCAGCTTAGGGGATAACAGGGCAGCAGAGACCCAGTACTTC,CASSLGDNRAAETQYF,TRBV7-2,16,TRBJ2-5,-,-
TGTGCCAGCAGTTCGGGACTGTCCCTCGGCTACACCTTC,CASSSGLSLGYTF,TRBV28,13,TRBJ1-2,-,few
TGTGCCAGCAGTGGGGGCCCTGAGCAGTTCTTC,CASSGGPEQFF,TRBV12-3/TRBV12-4,11,TRBJ2-1,-,-
TGCGCCAGCAGCTTGGGACTAGCGGGCACAGATACGCAGTATTTT,CASSLGLAGTDTQYF,TRBV5-1,15,TRBJ2-3,TRBD2,-
TGCAGTGCTAGTTTACGGGAGGGCCTTACAGATACGCAGTATTTT,CSASLREGLTDTQYF,TRBV20-1,15,TRBJ2-3,TRBD2,-
TGCGCCAGCAGCATATTGGATCCAGGGTCAGATACGCAGTATTTT,CASSILDPGSDTQYF,TRBV5-1,15,TRBJ2-3,-,-
TGTGCCAGCAGCTCCAGGGGGCTAGGCACTGAAGCTTTCTTT,CASSSRGLGTEAFF,TRBV5-8,14,TRBJ1-1,TRBD1,few
TGTGCCAGCAGCTTAAAGGGACAGGGTAATTCACCCCTCCACTTT,CASSLKGQGNSPLHF,TRBV11-3,15,TRBJ1-6,TRBD1,-
TGTGCCATCAGGGTTGGACAGTTCTCTGGAAACACCATATATTTT,CAIRVGQFSGNTIYF,TRBV10-3,15,TRBJ1-3,-,once
TGTGCCAGCAGCTCGGGACTAAACTACGAGCAGTACTTC,CASSSGLNYEQYF,TRBV7-2,13,TRBJ2-7,TRBD2,-
TGTGCCAGCAGCCAGGACAACTACAATGAGCAGTTCTTC,CASSQDNYNEQFF,TRBV12-3/TRBV12-4,13,TRBJ2-1,-,-
TGTGCCAGCAGTTACTCACTCGCGGGAGGCACAGATACGCAGTATTTT,CASSYSLAGGTDTQYF,TRBV6-2/TRBV6-3,16,TRBJ2-3,TRBD2,-
TGCAGCGTTGTGGGGACACCTTTCAACACCGGGGAGCTGTTTTTT,CSVVGTPFNTGELFF,TRBV29-1,15,TRBJ2-2,-,-
TGTGCCAGCAGCTTGGAAAACAGGGGGGATGGCTACACCTTC,CASSLENRGDGYTF,TRBV5-4,14,TRBJ1-2,TRBD1,few
TGTGCCAGCAGTGGGACCGGGACAGGCATCTCCTACAATGAGCAGTTCTTC,CASSGTGTGISYNEQFF,TRBV6-2/TRBV6-3,17,TRBJ2-1,TRBD1,-
TGTGCCAGCAGTTTGTGGCAGAGAGGAGATACGCAGTATTTT,CASSLWQRGDTQYF,TRBV27,14,TRBJ2-3,-,-
TGTGCCAGCAGTCCTAGCTTCGCCACTGAAGCTTTCTTT,CASSPSFATEAFF,TRBV12-3/TRBV12-4,13,TRBJ1-1,-,-
TGTGCCAGCAGTTTATCTGGGACAGTTGGAAACACCATATATTTT,CASSLSGTVGNTIYF,TRBV28,15,TRBJ1-3,TRBD1,-
TGTGCCAGCAGTCCGAACAGGGGAAATGAGCAGTTCTTC,CASSPNRGNEQFF,TRBV14,13,TRBJ2-1,TRBD1,-
TGTGCCAGCAGCGTGGCGTGGGTAGCGGGAGGTCAAGAGACCCAGTACTTC,CASSVAWVAGGQETQYF,TRBV9,17,TRBJ2-5,TRBD2,-
TGTGCCAGCAGCCCCGGGAGAGGCTACACCTTC,CASSPGRGYTF,TRBV9,11,TRBJ1-2,-,once
TGTGCCAGCAGTTCATGGACCGGGACAGGGGGATACGAGCAGTACTTC,CASSSWTGTGGYEQYF,TRBV6-2/TRBV6-3,16,TRBJ2-7,TRBD1,few